This TCR beta chain is drawn from a study of T cells in narcolepsy. Study-wide results and limits: HCRT-specific and TRIB2-specific autoreactive clonotypes appeared among same-patient CSF and blood CD4+ clonotypes. Healthy controls reportedly lacked the autoreactive clonotypes serially found in patients' blood.

V dropped 2 bases and J dropped 7 bases, with 11 bases sitting between them. Germline V gene data show CDR1 as SNHLY and CDR2 as FYNNEI. This CDR3 spans 14 amino acids. This table comes from immunoSEQ multiplex PCR, and its TCRdb copy is limited to in-frame clones, with some not included. Found here are tens of thousands of clones, 70% to 85% of them singletons; the top ten hold over 0.55%. Comments on this clone: Antigen: not known.

The specimen was CD45RA- memory CD4+ T cells from PBMCs. The chain is built from TRBV2 and TRBJ2-2, with D possibly matching TRBD2 (5 bases). The origin of this receptor is a human donor with narcolepsy. CDR3 DNA sequence: TGTGCCAGCAGTGAACGATTCGGGAACGGGGAGCTGTTTTTT. It yields the protein CASSERFGNGELFF.